Following are 5 T cell receptor beta chains from one sample sequenced in a study of blood T cell repertoires in COVID-19 (dated by TCRdb to 2018 to 2020). Libraries were made using the immunoSEQ multiplex PCR assay. What TCRdb holds here is the immuneACCESS table cut down to in-frame rearrangements. Part of the clones is not present; checked against another copy, under half of the missing clones reflect an unresolved V gene, and the others are unexplained. In this sample the table shows over 250,000 clones, approximately 83% of which occur a single time. In total, the top ten clones hold approximately 10% of the sample. Specimen: peripheral blood. The receptors shown here come from a woman aged 70-85 years with acute or convalescent COVID-19.

The chain couples TRBV7-9 to TRBJ1-6; D gene unclear. Germline V gene lookup returns CDR1 SEHNR and CDR2 FQNEAQ (reference sequence). The CDR3 is made up of 16 amino acids. V lost 4 bases and J lost 4, with 14 bases in between. DNA of the CDR3: TGTGCCAGCAGCTCACGGGTAGCCGGTTATAATTCACCCCTCCACTTT. This sequence encodes CASSSRVAGYNSPLHF. Variable domain in full (rest from reference TRBV7-9 and TRBJ1-6): DTGVSQNPRHKITKRGQNVTFRCDPISEHNRLYWYRQTLGQGPEFLTYFQNEAQLEKSRLLSDRFSAERPKGSFSTLEIQRTEQGDSAMYLCASSSRVAGYNSPLHFGNGTRLTVT.

The genes are TRBV12-5 and TRBJ1-6, with 7 bases matching TRBD1. Germline V lookup: CDR1 LGHNT, CDR2 FRNRAP. The CDR3 length is 14 residues. V lost 6 bases, J lost 5 bases, and 4 bases stayed unmatched. The CDR3 protein is CASGPGQNNSPLHF. CDR3 coding DNA: TGTGCTAGTGGCCCGGGACAGAATAATTCACCCCTCCACTTT.

The chain links TRBV7-9 to TRBJ1-2; 7 bases match TRBD1. V lost 5 bases, J lost 2 bases, and 8 bases stayed unmatched. Germline values: CDR1 SEHNR, CDR2 FQNEAQ (reference sequence). This CDR3 has 15 amino acids. For the CDR3, the DNA is TGTGCCAGCAGCCTGATACCGGGACAGAACTATGGCTACACCTTC. This codes for CASSLIPGQNYGYTF.

This chain uses TRBV2 with TRBJ1-3; D not certain. The ends were cut back, 4 bases at V and 0 bases at J, with 10 bases in the middle. This CDR3 region has 15 residues. Germline V gene sequence: CDR1 SNHLY, CDR2 FYNNEI. CDR3 DNA: TGTGCCAGCAGTGGTCTCAGGTACTCTGGAAACACCATATATTTT. Its translation is CASSGLRYSGNTIYF.

V is TRBV6-6 and J is TRBJ2-5, with D possibly matching TRBD2 (6 bases). The CDR3 contains 14 residues. From germline, CDR1 is MNHNY and CDR2 SVGAGI (reference sequence). Trimming stripped 7 bases from V and 2 bases from J, with 14 bases between. The DNA of the CDR3 is TGTGCCAGCAATAGGGGACTCTCACAAGAGACCCAGTACTTC. Its protein is CASNRGLSQETQYF.